This record concerns one TCR beta chain sequence. The antigen is unknown. Time point defined: blood 2 weeks post-SBRT. Treatment indicated: 15 Gy SBRT to primary tumor, nephrectomy 4 weeks later. After SBRT, blood was collected at 2 and 4 weeks, plus baseline. Clear cell pathology was present in this patient's renal cell carcinoma. Sequencing was performed with immunoSEQ multiplex PCR; in TCRdb, only in-frame clones are kept and a portion is missing. There are 120,000 or so clones in the sample; around 85% occur only once, and 4.5% to 7% lies in the top ten. The germline gives CDR1 SNHLY, CDR2 FYNNEI. The ends were cut back, 8 bases at V and 2 bases at J, with 10 bases in the middle. This CDR3 has 12 amino acids. The sample originates from a study of radiation and T cells in renal cell carcinoma. Overall study findings and caveats: Top tumor clonotypes rose in blood 2 weeks post-radiation, then contracted. No pretreatment tumor biopsies were available for baseline clonotypes.

The TCR originated in a man in his fifties or sixties with renal cell carcinoma. Sequenced here: blood, sampled from a patient whose treatment included radiotherapy and nephrectomy. The chain carries TRBV2 and TRBJ2-7; no reliable D call. The CDR3, as DNA: TGTGCCAGCTCGTTTTCAACCTACGAGCAGTACTTC. Encoded protein: CASSFSTYEQYF. Combining the CDR3 with reference TRBV2 and TRBJ2-7 gives the whole variable domain EPEVTQTPSHQVTQMGQEVILRCVPISNHLYFYWYRQILGQKVEFLVSFYNNEISEKSEIFDDQFSVERPDGSNFTLKIRSTKLEDSAMYFCASSFSTYEQYFGPGTRLTVT.